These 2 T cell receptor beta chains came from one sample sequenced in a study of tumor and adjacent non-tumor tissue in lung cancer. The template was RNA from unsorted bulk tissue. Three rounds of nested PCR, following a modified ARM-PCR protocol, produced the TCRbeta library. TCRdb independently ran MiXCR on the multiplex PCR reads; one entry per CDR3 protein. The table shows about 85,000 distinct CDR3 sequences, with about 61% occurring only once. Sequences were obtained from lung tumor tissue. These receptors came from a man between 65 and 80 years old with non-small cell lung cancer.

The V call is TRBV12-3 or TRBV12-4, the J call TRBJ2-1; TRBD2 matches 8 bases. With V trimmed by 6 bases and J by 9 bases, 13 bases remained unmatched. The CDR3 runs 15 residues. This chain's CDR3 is CASSTYKTSVVEQFF. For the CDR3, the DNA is TGTGCCAGCAGCACCTATAAGACTAGCGTGGTTGAGCAGTTCTTC.

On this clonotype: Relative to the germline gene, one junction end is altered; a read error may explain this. The CDR3 spells CASRKQGPYGYNF. The CDR3 nucleotides read TGCGCCAGCAGAAAACAGGGGCCCTATGGCTACAATTTC. This sequence joins TRBV28 and TRBJ1-2; 7 bases are a match to TRBD1. Germline CDR1 reads MDHEN; CDR2 reads SYDVKM. This CDR3 has 13 amino acids.